Listed here is a single T cell receptor beta chain. The source of the sample is a study of blood T cell repertoires in COVID-19. Study summary: Whether acute or convalescent, the COVID-19 samples came from the United States, Italy and Spain. T cells, B-cell-depleted T cells, or PBMCs supplied cDNA or gDNA.

In the original workflow: Reference gene primer amplification gave estimated nucleated cell counts. Using immunoSEQ multiplex PCR, the repertoire was profiled, and TCRdb retains in-frame clones only, with some absent. V and J calls plus clone size are reproduced from that table; the DNA served to infer D and trimming. The sample lists 310,000 or so clones, about nine tenths occurring once. Germline assignment: CDR1 LNHNV and CDR2 YYDKDF (reference sequence). J gave up 3 bases and V 1 base, and 4 bases lay outside the gene matches. This CDR3 has 15 residues. The sample taken for sequencing was peripheral blood. The chain couples TRBV15 to TRBJ1-1; 8 bases align to TRBD1. The receptor comes from a woman aged 50 to 60 who had recovered from COVID-19. The CDR3 DNA sequence: TGTGCCACCAGCAGAGCACAGGGGGTGTACACTGAAGCTTTCTTT. Translating gives CATSRAQGVYTEAFF.